This T cell receptor beta chain was sequenced during a study of human T cells and chemical hapten exposure. Study summary: All patients underwent weekly scalp dosing with diphenylcyclopropenone for the full roughly 24-week study. Upper back patch tests used 0.01% DPC, scored after 6 days. Predominantly women, the patients had alopecia areata, totalis or universalis.

This CDR3 has 14 residues. Germline CDR1 SGHDT, CDR2 YYEEEE. V was clipped by 3 bases and J by 8 bases; unmatched bases: 3. Each CDR3 protein is one row after TCRdb ran MiXCR on the RACE reads. The top ten hold 1.2% to 1.5% of the sample, which has more than 95,000 distinct CDR3 sequences, about an eighth seen once. Overall study results and limits: With regard to DPC sensitization, TCRs above 1 in 1000 frequency did not change.

Time point noted: patch test 1, 2 weeks after DPC sensitization. Treatment specified: therapeutic diphenylcyclopropenone sensitization with weekly scalp DPC. This clonotype was counted ten times or more. The antigen is not known. Sample: whole blood, taken in connection with sensitization to the hapten diphenylcyclopropenone (DPC). The sequence derives from a woman aged 45-65 years with alopecia areata. Some clones in this sample may be carry-over from other donors' samples. V usage is TRBV5-6 and J usage is TRBJ1-6, with 9 bases matching TRBD1. CDR3 nucleotide sequence: TGTGCCAGCAGCTCGCGGGACAGGGATTCACCCCTCCACTTT. It encodes CASSSRDRDSPLHF.